The 9 T cell receptor beta chains below come from one sample, sequenced in a study of T cell repertoires in cytomegalovirus infection. TCRdb passed the reads through MiXCR, listing each CDR3 protein once. The data hold about 490,000 distinct CDR3 sequences, with 26% observed a single time. The sample taken for sequencing was PBMCs. The receptors derive from a human donor in good health (CMV status not recorded). Some clones in this sample may be carry-over from other donors' samples.

The genes are TRBV28 and TRBJ1-4, with 7 nucleotides matching TRBD1. With 6 bases clipped from V and 8 bases from J, the junction kept 9 bases outside the gene matches. Per germline, CDR1 MDHEN and CDR2 SYDVKM. The CDR3 loop spans 14 amino acids. The CDR3 region is CASRPGQRREKLFF. DNA for the CDR3: TGTGCCAGCAGACCGGGACAGAGGAGGGAAAAACTGTTTTTT.

This clonotype came up a few times. The CDR3 region is CASSSELAPSYEQYV. The CDR3 bases are TGTGCCAGCAGCTCCGAACTAGCGCCTTCCTACGAGCAGTACGTC. The chain recombines TRBV7-2 with TRBJ2-7; 7 bases align to TRBD2. Germline trimming cut 4 bases from V and 1 base from J; bases unmatched to any gene: 7. This CDR3 has 15 amino acids. Germline-derived CDR1 and CDR2 are SGHTA and FQGNSA.

This clonotype turned up a few times. The chain uses TRBV7-3 and TRBJ2-1, with D tentatively TRBD2 (5 bases). With 5 bases removed from V and 7 bases from J, the gap between germline ends came to 15 bases. CDR1 is SGHTA and CDR2 is FQGTGA in the germline V gene. The CDR3 covers 14 residues. CDR3: CASSREGVWNEQFF. As DNA, the CDR3 is TGTGCCAGCAGCCGCGAGGGAGTTTGGAATGAGCAGTTCTTC.

The chain uses TRBV10-3 and TRBJ1-6, with a weak D call TRBD1 (6 bases). The CDR3 runs 14 residues. CDR1 is ENHRY, CDR2 SYGVKD, per germline. The ends were cut back, 3 bases at V and 8 bases at J, with 11 bases in the middle. CDR3 DNA: TGTGCCATCAGTGATTCAGGGGTAGATTCACCCCTCCACTTT. The encoded protein is CAISDSGVDSPLHF.

This sequence joins TRBV28 and TRBJ1-2, with TRBD1 as a possible D gene (6 bases). Germline CDR1 reads MDHEN; CDR2 reads SYDVKM. The CDR3 runs 13 residues. V lost 5 bases, J lost 7 bases, and 14 bases lay in between. For the CDR3, the DNA is TGTGCCAGCAGTCCCCCCGCAGGGGCTGGCTACACCTTC. Residues: CASSPPAGAGYTF.

This clonotype was picked up a small number of times. The chain combines TRBV6-5 with TRBJ2-7, with TRBD1 matching 10 bases. CDR1 MNHEY and CDR2 SVGAGI come from the germline V gene. This CDR3 comprises 15 residues. The J segment lost 1 base and the V segment lost 6 bases, leaving 6 bases of the junction unmatched. CDR3 in amino acids: CASRRDRGFSYEQYV. For the CDR3, the DNA is TGTGCCAGCAGGAGGGACAGGGGTTTTTCCTACGAGCAGTACGTC.

This clonotype showed up just a few times. The CDR3, as DNA: TGTGCCAGCGTTCTTAAGCGGGAGAACACCGGGGAGCTGTTTTTT. It encodes CASVLKRENTGELFF. The chain has TRBV2 and TRBJ2-2; 7 nucleotides line up with TRBD2. Germline CDR1 reads SNHLY; CDR2 reads FYNNEI. With 8 bases clipped from V and 1 base from J, the junction kept 7 bases outside the gene matches. The CDR3 consists of 15 residues. The complete variable domain, with remaining parts taken from reference TRBV2 and TRBJ2-2, reads EPEVTQTPSHQVTQMGQEVILRCVPISNHLYFYWYRQILGQKVEFLVSFYNNEISEKSEIFDDQFSVERPDGSNFTLKIRSTKLEDSAMYFCASVLKRENTGELFFGEGSRLTVL.

This chain links TRBV7-2 with TRBJ2-3; a possible D gene is TRBD1 (7 bases). Germline V gene lookup returns CDR1 SGHTA and CDR2 FQGNSA. This CDR3 has 18 amino acids. V was clipped by 3 bases and J by 1 base, with 20 bases between them. The DNA of the CDR3 is TGTGCCAGCAGCTTTCGCTTTGCAGGGGGGAAACGCACAGATACGCAGTATTTT. It codes for CASSFRFAGGKRTDTQYF.

This clonotype was detected only a few times. The V and J genes are TRBV27 and TRBJ1-1, with D uncertain. CDR1 MNHEY and CDR2 SMNVEV come from the germline V gene (reference sequence). This CDR3 region has 13 residues. Trimming pared 8 bases from V and 4 bases from J, leaving 14 bases between. CDR3 sequence (DNA): TGTGCCAGCTGTACCCCCGGGGTCACTGAAGCTTTCTTT. Encoded protein: CASCTPGVTEAFF.